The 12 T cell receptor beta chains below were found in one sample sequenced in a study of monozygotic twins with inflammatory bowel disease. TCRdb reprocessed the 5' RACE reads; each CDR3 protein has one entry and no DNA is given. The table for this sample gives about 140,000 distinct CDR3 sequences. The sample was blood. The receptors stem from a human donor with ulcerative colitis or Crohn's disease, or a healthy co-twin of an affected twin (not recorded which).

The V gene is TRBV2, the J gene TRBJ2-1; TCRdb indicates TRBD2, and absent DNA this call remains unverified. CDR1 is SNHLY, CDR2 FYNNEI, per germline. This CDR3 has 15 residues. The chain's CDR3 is CASSEAGLAIEEQFF.

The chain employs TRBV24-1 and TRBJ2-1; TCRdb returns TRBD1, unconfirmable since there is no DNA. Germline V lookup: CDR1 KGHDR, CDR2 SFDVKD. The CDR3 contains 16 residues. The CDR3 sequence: CATSDLGQGAVDEQFF.

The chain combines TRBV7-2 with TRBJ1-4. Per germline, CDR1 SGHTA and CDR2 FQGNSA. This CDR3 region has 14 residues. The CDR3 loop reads CASSFLVGNEKLFF.

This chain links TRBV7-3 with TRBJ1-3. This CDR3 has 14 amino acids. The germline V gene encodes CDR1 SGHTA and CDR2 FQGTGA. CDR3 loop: CASSSQSSGNTIYF.

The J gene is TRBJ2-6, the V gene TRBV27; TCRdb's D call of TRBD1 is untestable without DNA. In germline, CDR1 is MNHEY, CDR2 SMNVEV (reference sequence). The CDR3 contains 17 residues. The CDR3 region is CASSLSGQGAGANVLTF.

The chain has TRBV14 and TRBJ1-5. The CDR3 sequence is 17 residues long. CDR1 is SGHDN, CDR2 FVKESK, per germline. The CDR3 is CASSQGSRSVRNQPQHF.

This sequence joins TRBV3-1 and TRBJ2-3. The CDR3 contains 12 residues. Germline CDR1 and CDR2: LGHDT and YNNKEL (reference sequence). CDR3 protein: CASSPRTDTQYF.

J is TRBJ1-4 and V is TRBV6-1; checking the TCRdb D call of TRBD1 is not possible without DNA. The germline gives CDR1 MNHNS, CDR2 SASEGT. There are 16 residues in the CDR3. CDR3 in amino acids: CASSEVRGPSNEKLFF.

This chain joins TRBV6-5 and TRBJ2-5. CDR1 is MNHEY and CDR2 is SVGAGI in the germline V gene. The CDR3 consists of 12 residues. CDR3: CASSSLWETQYF.

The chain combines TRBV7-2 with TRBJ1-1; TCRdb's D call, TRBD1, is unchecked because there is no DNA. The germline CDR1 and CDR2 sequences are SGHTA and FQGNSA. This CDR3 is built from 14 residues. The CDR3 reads CASSATGGNTEAFF.

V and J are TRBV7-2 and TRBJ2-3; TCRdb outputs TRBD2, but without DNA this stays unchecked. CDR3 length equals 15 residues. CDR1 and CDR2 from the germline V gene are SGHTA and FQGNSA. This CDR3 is CASIKPSGGADTQYF.

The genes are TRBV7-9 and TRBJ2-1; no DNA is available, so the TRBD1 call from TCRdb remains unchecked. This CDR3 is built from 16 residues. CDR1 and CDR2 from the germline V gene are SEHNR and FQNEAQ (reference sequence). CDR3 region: CASSLALGTGGNEQFF.